This T cell receptor beta chain was sequenced in a study of blood T cell repertoires in COVID-19 (dated by TCRdb to 2018 to 2020). At the level of the whole study: Collaborator samples came from the United States, Italy and Spain and covered acute and convalescent phases of COVID-19. Where available, HLA class I and class II types were taken from metadata supplied by the sample provider and were not determined by assay-based typing. A freely available public database, intended as a resource for researchers studying the immune response to SARS-CoV-2, is where the repertoires were released. The material from the prospective study consisted of cDNA or gDNA derived from T cells, B-cell-depleted T cells, or PBMCs. Samples were obtained from the ongoing ImmuneRACE study (first 160 participants) and from some 1,200 subjects provided by 6 global collaborators. Sample metadata almost always included a de-identified subject ID, COVID-19 status, age in years and sex. Deeply sampled blood TCRbeta repertoires from subjects exposed to, actively infected with, or recovered from COVID-19 were included in the dataset. Findings and caveats that apply to the study as a whole: How much clinical and demographic metadata was included differed by source and by participant, and the metadata was provided uncurated.

The collaborating institutions used their own protocols to collect whole blood in K2EDTA tubes. For TCRbeta analysis, collaborators shipped samples as frozen whole blood, isolated PBMCs, or DNA extracted from either of those sample types. A note on this clone: The target of this receptor is not known. It has no much larger one-base neighbor in the sample; base qualities were not kept.

TCRbeta CDR3 regions were amplified from genomic DNA using the immunoSEQ Assay, a bias-controlled multiplex PCR. Per the authors' processing: Nucleated cell counts per sample were estimated from amplification of reference gene primers within the assay. To quantify the absolute abundance of each unique TCRbeta CDR3 rearrangement, sequence reads were collapsed and filtered. Productive Simpson clonality was computed per sample as the square root of Simpson's diversity index over productive rearrangements. Held by TCRdb, this immuneACCESS table contains in-frame sequences only and omits some clones. Under half of the omission traces to an unresolved V gene where checked; the cause of the rest is unknown. V and J calls and clone size are given by that table; D and trimming were obtained from the DNA. In this sample the table shows 25,000 to 30,000 clones, about two thirds of which occur a single time. The ten most abundant clones make up about a sixth of the sample.

The germline V gene encodes CDR1 MDHEN and CDR2 SYDVKM. Trimming takes 4 bases off V and 0 bases off J; junction bases not matched to a gene: 2. From cysteine to phenylalanine, the CDR3 is 15 amino acids long. Only the CDR3 DNA stays, 45 bases, in frame from base 1. The sequence joins TRBV28 to TRBJ1-5; a stretch of 8 junction bases matches TRBD1. Sample: peripheral blood. The receptor's source is a human donor in a cohort sampled during active COVID-19. CDR3 sequence: CASSSDRDSNQPQHF. The sequence in DNA is TGTGCCAGCAGTTCGGACAGGGATAGCAATCAGCCCCAGCATTTT.